One sample yielded the 19 T cell receptor beta chains listed below, sequenced in a study of T-cell memory formation after mild COVID-19 (dated by TCRdb to the early 2020s). Library construction relied on 5' RACE. Instrument on record: Illumina NovaSeq 6000. TCRdb ran its own pipeline on the public reads, namely fastp trimming at Q25 and MiXCR clone calling, and kept in-frame beta chains. Each entry merges the rows of one CDR3 protein and shows their most common DNA and genes. The sample table contains nearly 350,000 distinct CDR3 sequences; only one count was recorded for roughly 13% of them. The biggest ten clones account for around 21% of the sample. Sequenced material: PBMCs or a T cell subset sorted from them (not recorded which). The source of these receptors is a man aged 18 to 29 who had mild COVID-19 (a few samples of this study predate the infection). The sample titles of this study are shuffled in the database, so cell type and time point are left out; the donor was told from shared clones.

The chain is built from TRBV7-2 and TRBJ2-4; D perhaps matches TRBD1 (6 bases). There are 15 residues in the CDR3. CDR1 and CDR2 from the germline V gene are SGHTA and FQGNSA. V was clipped by 5 bases and J by 6 bases, with 17 bases between them. The CDR3 coding sequence is TGTGCCAGCAGCAAAGAAAACAGGGTTGTAAACATTCAGTACTTC. Protein product: CASSKENRVVNIQYF.

The V and J genes are TRBV7-2 and TRBJ2-2; 8 bases match TRBD2. The CDR3 has 16 residues. CDR1 and CDR2 from the germline V gene are SGHTA and FQGNSA. V lost 4 bases and J lost 3; bases outside the gene matches: 7. The CDR3 coding sequence is TGTGCCAGCAGCTACGGGGGGGCTGGTTACACCGGGGAGCTGTTTTTT. This sequence encodes CASSYGGAGYTGELFF. The variable domain in full, completed from reference TRBV7-2 and TRBJ2-2, reads GAGVSQSPSNKVTEKGKDVELRCDPISGHTALYWYRQSLGQGLEFLIYFQGNSAPDKSGLPSDRFSAERTGGSVSTLTIQRTQQEDSAVYLCASSYGGAGYTGELFFGEGSRLTVL.

In its sample, this clonotype was seen many times. CDR3 loop: CASSPNGGAQETQYF. The CDR3 nucleotides read TGTGCCAGCAGTCCCAATGGGGGGGCTCAAGAGACCCAGTACTTC. This chain joins TRBV6-5 and TRBJ2-5; a weak D match, TRBD2 (7 bases). The CDR3 runs 15 residues. V dropped 5 bases and J dropped 2 bases, with 15 bases sitting between them. From germline, CDR1 is MNHEY and CDR2 SVGAGI.

This clonotype came up a few times. The rearrangement uses TRBV10-3 and TRBJ1-2; the D gene is possibly TRBD1 (6 bases). Per the germline V gene, CDR1 is ENHRY and CDR2 is SYGVKD. CDR3 size: 14 residues. Trimming removed 10 bases from V and 7 bases from J, with 22 bases in between. CDR3 bases: TGTGCCACCTCCGATGGGGACGGGGGCAGTGGCTACACCTTC. Its protein product is CATSDGDGGSGYTF.

V usage is TRBV25-1 and J usage is TRBJ2-3; D not certain. This CDR3 is built from 13 residues. Between the trimmed V and J ends, which lost 4 bases and 4 bases, there was a span of 9 bases. In germline, CDR1 is MGHDK, CDR2 SYGVNS. In DNA form, the CDR3 reads TGTGCCAGCAGTGGGTCACCCCCAGATACGCAGTATTTT. Translating gives CASSGSPPDTQYF.

This chain links TRBV12-3 or TRBV12-4 with TRBJ2-1; D not resolved. CDR3 size: 13 residues. The V end lost 2 bases, the J end lost 2 bases, and 4 bases lay between the germline ends. The CDR3 spells CASSLTAYNEQFF. Written as DNA, the CDR3 is TGTGCCAGCAGTTTAACTGCCTACAATGAGCAGTTCTTC.

The chain is built from TRBV11-2 and TRBJ2-7, with TRBD2 as a possible D gene (6 bases). CDR1 and CDR2 from the germline V gene are SGHAT and FQNNGV. V shed 5 bases and J shed 2 bases, with 13 bases lying between them. The CDR3 runs to 14 residues. The CDR3 loop is CASSGHGGTYEQYV. For the CDR3, the DNA is TGTGCCAGCAGCGGGCACGGGGGTACCTACGAGCAGTACGTC.

This clonotype showed up many times. V is TRBV20-1 and J is TRBJ2-3; the D is unclear. The CDR3 consists of 14 residues. Deletions cut 1 base from V and 1 base from J, with 9 bases between. CDR1 is DFQATT and CDR2 is SNEGSKA in the germline V gene (reference sequence). The DNA of the CDR3 is TGCAGTGCTAGAGTCCTTCGCGGCACAGATACGCAGTATTTT. Translated: CSARVLRGTDTQYF.

The CDR3 region has the DNA TGTGCCAGCAGCACTGGGACTAGCAGCGCCGAGCAGTACTTC. Translated, it gives CASSTGTSSAEQYF. The rearrangement links TRBV9 to TRBJ2-7; 9 bases agree with TRBD2. Germline assignment: CDR1 SGDLS and CDR2 YYNGEE. Trimming removed 4 bases from V and 6 bases from J; junction bases left unmatched: 8. The CDR3 loop spans 14 amino acids.

This chain connects TRBV23-1 to TRBJ2-1; 16 bases are shared with TRBD2. TRBV23-1 is given ORF status, its function remaining uncertain. This CDR3 spans 17 amino acids. Trimming at V came to 6 bases and at J to 2 bases, leaving 4 bases not matched to a gene. CDR3: CASRFGTSGGAYNEQFF. The CDR3 DNA sequence: TGCGCCAGCAGGTTCGGGACTAGCGGGGGGGCCTACAATGAGCAGTTCTTC.

J is TRBJ2-7 and V is TRBV18; 9 positions agree with TRBD1. The germline gives CDR1 KGHSH, CDR2 LQKENI. The CDR3 runs 16 residues. Trimming at V came to 6 bases and at J to 6 bases, leaving 15 bases not matched to a gene. The CDR3 nucleotides are TGTGCCAGCTCCCGGGCACCGGGACAGGGTCCCATCGAGCAGTACTTC. It yields the protein CASSRAPGQGPIEQYF.

In the case of this clonotype: This CDR3 fails to terminate in the conserved phenylalanine or tryptophan, so it likely reflects a read error. The DNA is left out, because the CDR3 cannot be placed on it with certainty; the CDR3 is given as TCRdb lists it. V and J are TRBV5-5 and TRBJ1-2; whether TRBD1, the table's D call, matches the DNA was not checked. Germline V gene lookup returns CDR1 SGHKS and CDR2 YYEKEE (reference sequence). The CDR3 spans 13 amino acids, including both terminal residues. CDR3 in amino acids: CASSYDNSRPSSL.

This rearrangement joins TRBV5-1 to TRBJ2-7; D is unclear. Trimming shortened V by 0 bases and J by 3 bases, and 4 bases separated the two germline ends. The CDR3 runs to 12 residues. CDR1 and CDR2 (germline): SGHRS, YFSETQ. The CDR3 spells CASSLDIYEQYF. DNA for the CDR3: TGCGCCAGCAGCTTGGACATCTACGAGCAGTACTTC.

The chain has TRBV4-3 and TRBJ2-1; 15 bases fit TRBD2. Germline V gives CDR1 LGHNA, CDR2 YSLEER. There are 18 residues in the CDR3. After removal of 5 bases from V and 7 bases from J, the junction contained 12 bases not matched to a gene. The CDR3 DNA follows: TGCGCCAGCAGCACTGGGACTAGCGGGGGGACTTTACGTAATGAGCAGTTCTTC. This translates into CASSTGTSGGTLRNEQFF.

CDR3 sequence (DNA): TGTGCCAGCAGTTTAGATCCGTATCCTCCTGGGAACATTCAGTACTTC. The encoded protein is CASSLDPYPPGNIQYF. The chain joins TRBV27 to TRBJ2-4; D call uncertain. Germline V lookup: CDR1 MNHEY, CDR2 SMNVEV (reference sequence). The CDR3 has 16 residues. Trimming stripped 2 bases from V and 7 bases from J, with 18 bases between.

This chain connects TRBV3-1 to TRBJ2-1; possible D gene TRBD1, 6 bases. CDR3 size: 12 residues. The V end was cut by 4 bases, the J end by 8 bases, with 9 bases between. The germline V gene encodes CDR1 LGHDT and CDR2 YNNKEL (reference sequence). In DNA form, the CDR3 reads TGTGCCAGCAGCCTTCAGGGGTATGAGCAGTTCTTC. Protein sequence: CASSLQGYEQFF.

J is TRBJ2-1 and V is TRBV7-2, with D perhaps matching TRBD2 (5 bases). With 1 base removed from V and 7 bases from J, the gap between germline ends came to 14 bases. Germline CDR1 reads SGHTA; CDR2 reads FQGNSA. The CDR3 length is 15 residues. For the CDR3, the DNA is TGTGCCAGCAGCTTAGGTCGAGGGATTCCGAATGAGCAGTTCTTC. This translates into CASSLGRGIPNEQFF.

The chain couples TRBV14 to TRBJ2-7; 10 nucleotides match TRBD1. Germline V CDR1 and CDR2: SGHDN, FVKESK. CDR3 size: 14 residues. The V segment lost 3 bases and the J segment 2 bases; nucleotides outside the gene matches: 1. CDR3 sequence reads: CASSHGQGAYEQYF. CDR3 nucleotide sequence: TGTGCCAGCAGCCATGGACAGGGGGCCTACGAGCAGTACTTC.

This chain joins TRBV7-9 and TRBJ2-1; D gene uncertain. Looked up from germline, CDR1 is SEHNR and CDR2 is FQNEAQ (reference sequence). The CDR3 covers 12 residues. V dropped 9 bases and J dropped 0 bases, with 6 bases sitting between them. The DNA for the CDR3 is TGTGCCAGTCAAACCTCCTACAATGAGCAGTTCTTC. Protein sequence: CASQTSYNEQFF. Complete variable domain (other parts from reference TRBV7-9 and TRBJ2-1): DTGVSQNPRHKITKRGQNVTFRCDPISEHNRLYWYRQTLGQGPEFLTYFQNEAQLEKSRLLSDRFSAERPKGSFSTLEIQRTEQGDSAMYLCASQTSYNEQFFGPGTRLTVL.